The 8 T cell receptor beta chains below were found in one sample sequenced in a study of blood T cell repertoires in COVID-19 (dated by TCRdb to 2018 to 2021). Library creation used the immunoSEQ multiplex PCR assay. TCRdb re-hosts the immuneACCESS table, in-frame sequences only. Its copies lack some clones; in the studies checked, an unresolved V gene accounts for under half of them, and the cause for the rest is not known. In all, the sample holds 250,000 to 350,000 clones, and 70% to 90% of those were seen once. In total, the top ten clones hold under 6.5% of the sample. Sequenced input: PBMCs or T cells enriched from blood (not recorded which). Every receptor here comes from a woman aged 25 to 39 who had recovered from COVID-19.

In its sample, this clone was seen a few times. V gene TRBV18 combines with J gene TRBJ1-6, with 7 bases identical to TRBD1. Losses at the gene ends were 3 bases for V and 1 base for J; bases not matched to a gene: 6. CDR3 length: 17 residues. Germline-derived CDR1 and CDR2 are KGHSH and LQKENI. Here the CDR3 reads CASSPNRGRSYNSPLHF. DNA of the CDR3: TGTGCCAGCTCACCCAACAGGGGCAGGTCCTATAATTCACCCCTCCACTTT. Variable domain in full (rest from reference TRBV18 and TRBJ1-6): NAGVMQNPRHLVRRRGQEARLRCSPMKGHSHVYWYRQLPEEGLKFMVYLQKENIIDESGMPKERFSAEFPKEGPSILRIQQVVRGDSAAYFCASSPNRGRSYNSPLHFGNGTRLTVT.

The chain recombines TRBV19 with TRBJ1-6; TRBD1 agrees at 9 bases. The CDR3 length is 14 residues. In germline, CDR1 is LNHDA, CDR2 SQIVND (reference sequence). Trimming at V came to 4 bases and at J to 8 bases, leaving 3 bases not matched to a gene. CDR3 in amino acids: CASSTWTGDSPLHF. The CDR3 DNA follows: TGTGCCAGTAGTACTTGGACAGGGGATTCACCCCTCCACTTT.

V is TRBV11-1 and J is TRBJ2-7; a possible D gene is TRBD1 (5 bases). CDR1 SGHAT and CDR2 FQDESV come from the germline V gene (reference sequence). Trimming stripped 4 bases from V and 7 bases from J, with 14 bases between. The CDR3 length is 13 residues. The DNA of the CDR3 is TGTGCCAGCAGCTCCCTTTGGGGCCGGGAGCAGTACTTC. This gives the protein CASSSLWGREQYF.

The CDR3 sequence: CASSEGGQGNPQHF. For the CDR3, the DNA is TGTGCCAGCAGTGAAGGGGGACAGGGTAATCCCCAGCATTTT. This sequence joins TRBV2 and TRBJ1-5; 9 bases fit TRBD1. In germline, CDR1 is SNHLY, CDR2 FYNNEI. CDR3 length equals 14 residues. J was trimmed by 10 bases and V by 1 base; bases with no gene match: 5.

This chain links TRBV12-3 or TRBV12-4 with TRBJ2-4, with TRBD1 matching 8 bases. The CDR3 totals 13 residues. J gave up 9 bases and V 5 bases, and 6 bases lay outside the gene matches. CDR3 bases: TGTGCCAGCAGTCACCCGGGACAGGCCATTCAGTACTTC. It specifies CASSHPGQAIQYF.

The chain is built from TRBV7-2 and TRBJ2-7; no clear D gene. The V and J ends lost 1 base and 2 bases respectively, with 6 bases between them. The germline V gene encodes CDR1 SGHTA and CDR2 FQGNSA. The CDR3 spans 13 residues. CDR3 nucleotide sequence: TGTGCCAGCAGCTTAGTTGCGGCCTACGAGCAGTACTTC. Translated: CASSLVAAYEQYF.

The CDR3 loop reads CSVVFPGLSTDTQYF. CDR3 coding DNA: TGCAGCGTTGTATTCCCGGGACTCAGCACAGATACGCAGTATTTT. This chain uses TRBV29-1 with TRBJ2-3; maybe TRBD2 (6 bases). Trimming stripped 4 bases from V and 0 bases from J, with 14 bases between. The germline V gene has CDR1 SQVTM and CDR2 ANQGSEA. This CDR3 contains 15 residues.

The CDR3 DNA follows: TGTGCCAGCAGCCTCGGGGGGGAAAAACTGTTTTTT. Its protein product is CASSLGGEKLFF. The gene calls are TRBV4-2 and TRBJ1-4, with D possibly being TRBD1 (5 bases). Germline assignment: CDR1 LGHNA and CDR2 YNFKEQ. The CDR3 covers 12 residues. The V and J ends lost 4 bases and 8 bases respectively, with 8 bases between them.